The entry below describes one TCR beta chain. Its antigen is unidentified. Trimming cost V 1 base and J 6 bases; bases outside gene matches: 7. The CDR3 extends over 16 amino acids. Germline V gene lookup returns CDR1 SEHNR and CDR2 FQNEAQ (reference sequence). The data originate from a study of T cell repertoires in cytomegalovirus infection. Across the whole study: Selected CMV epitopes included recently identified HLA-C-restricted ones as well as well-studied HLA-B-restricted ones. Both a matching HLA type and CMV infection were indicated by public TCR beta signatures.

TCRdb itself ran the reads through MiXCR, one entry per CDR3 protein. This sample carries 200,000 to 250,000 distinct CDR3 sequences, roughly two fifths of them seen once, and the ten largest clones take 55% to 70%. V usage is TRBV7-9 and J usage is TRBJ2-1; 9 bases are a match to TRBD2. This specimen consisted of CD8+ T cells from cultured PBMCs, obtained from culture after CMV antigen stimulation. The receptor was derived from a human donor in good health (CMV status not recorded). Some clones in this sample may be carry-over from other donors' samples. The CDR3 here is CASSLEGAGGFNEQFF. CDR3 nucleotides: TGTGCCAGCAGCTTAGAAGGCGCGGGGGGGTTCAATGAGCAGTTCTTC.